This T cell receptor beta chain came from a study of siplizumab effects on memory and regulatory T cells. Whole-study findings and limits: A small minority of alloreactive clones were mapped to unstimulated subsets. Siplizumab significantly lowered the alloreactive sequences that could be traced to unstimulated CD4+ memory cells. Unstimulated naive T cells seemed to show more diversity than memory cells did, and they also seemed to be among the major contributors to the alloresponse.

Per the germline V gene, CDR1 is MNHEY and CDR2 is SMNVEV (reference sequence). The CDR3 sequence is 9 residues long. Trimming took 9 bases from V and 4 from J, leaving 3 bases between them. Per-sample assaying covered about 10^5 TCR templates. Clones were read by immunoSEQ multiplex PCR, and TCRdb kept only the in-frame ones, dropping some. This table has 100,000 or so clones, approximately 91% appearing once. Note on this clone: Its cognate antigen is unknown.

The receptor was derived from a human donor in good health. Some clones in this sample may be carry-over from other donors' samples. Sequenced material: CD4+ T cells sorted from blood. This chain connects TRBV27 to TRBJ1-1; D is undetermined. The CDR3 protein is CARCTEAFF. The CDR3 bases are TGTGCCAGATGCACTGAAGCTTTCTTT.